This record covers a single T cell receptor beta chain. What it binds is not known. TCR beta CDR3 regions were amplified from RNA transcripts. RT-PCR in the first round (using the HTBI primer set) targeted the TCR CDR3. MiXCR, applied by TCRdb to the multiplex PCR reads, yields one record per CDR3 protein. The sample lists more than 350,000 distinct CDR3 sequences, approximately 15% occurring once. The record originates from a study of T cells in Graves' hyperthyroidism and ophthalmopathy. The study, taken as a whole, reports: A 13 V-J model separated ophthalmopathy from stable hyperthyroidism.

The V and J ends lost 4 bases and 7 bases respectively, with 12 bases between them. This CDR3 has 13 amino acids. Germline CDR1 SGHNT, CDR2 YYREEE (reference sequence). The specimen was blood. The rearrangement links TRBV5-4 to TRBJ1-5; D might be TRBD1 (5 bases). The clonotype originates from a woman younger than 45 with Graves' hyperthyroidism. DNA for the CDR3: TGTGCCAGCAGCCCAGACAGATACCAGCCCCAGCATTTT. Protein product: CASSPDRYQPQHF.